A single sample is the source of the 4 T cell receptor beta chains below, sequenced in a study of shared clonotypes between healthy human individuals. Measured with immunoSEQ multiplex PCR; TCRdb has only the in-frame clones, and not every one. The table shows some 700,000 clones, with about 90% occurring only once. Sequencing was performed on memory CD8+ T cells from PBMCs. As for subset: CD45RO+ cells pooled with CCR7-negative TemRA cells. Receptors originate from a man younger than 35 in good health. Some clones in this sample may be carry-over from other donors' samples.

V is TRBV2 and J is TRBJ2-7, with TRBD1 matching 9 bases. With V trimmed by 4 bases and J by 5 bases, 9 bases remained unmatched. CDR1 and CDR2 (germline): SNHLY, FYNNEI. The CDR3 has 15 amino acids. CDR3 in amino acids: CASSGGTGYPHEQYF. CDR3 coding DNA: TGTGCCAGCAGTGGGGGGACAGGGTATCCCCACGAGCAGTACTTC.

The rearrangement uses TRBV30 and TRBJ2-7; 16 bases fit TRBD2. The germline CDR1 and CDR2 sequences are GTSNPN and SVGIG (reference sequence). The CDR3 runs 18 residues. The trim removed 4 bases at V and 0 bases at J, leaving 9 bases unmatched. For the CDR3, the DNA is TGTGCCTGGACCCGGGGGGGGACTAGCGGGAGGGGCTCCTACGAGCAGTACTTC. It codes for CAWTRGGTSGRGSYEQYF.

The chain combines TRBV4-1 with TRBJ1-2; a possible D gene is TRBD1 (5 bases). This CDR3 is built from 15 residues. Trimming shortened V by 4 bases and J by 8 bases, and 20 bases separated the two germline ends. Per germline, CDR1 MGHRA and CDR2 YSYEKL. CDR3 sequence: CASSPVGALLAGYTF. The CDR3 nucleotides are TGCGCCAGCAGCCCAGTCGGGGCGCTCTTAGCCGGCTACACCTTC.

This clone has just a few counts. The chain joins TRBV6-1 to TRBJ2-7; 7 bases map to TRBD1. Trimming cost V 3 bases and J 4 bases; bases outside gene matches: 6. Germline CDR1 is MNHNS and CDR2 is SASEGT. The CDR3 is 14 residues long. CDR3 sequence reads: CASSDVTGLYEQYF. In DNA form, the CDR3 reads TGTGCCAGCAGTGACGTGACAGGGTTATACGAGCAGTACTTC.